This TCR beta chain stems from a study of identical twins. Study outcomes and limitations: Memory repertoires lacked the insertion deficit that abundant cord blood beta clonotypes showed. Alpha sequences out of frame and shared by twins had excess low generation probability.

Germline CDR1 and CDR2: LGHDT and YNNKEL (reference sequence). V gave up 2 bases and J gave up 5 bases; unmatched junction bases: 6. This CDR3 has 15 amino acids. After template switching added a universal primer site, the resulting cDNA carried unique molecular identifiers. Each CDR3 protein is one row after TCRdb ran MiXCR on the 5' RACE reads. In the table there are 750,000 to 950,000 distinct CDR3 sequences, roughly an eighth of which are singletons. On this clonotype: Its antigen is still unknown.

These data are also associated with another study on yellow fever vaccine responses in identical twins. From that report: Twins' vaccine T cell response reportedly gave the appearance of partial convergence and partial personalization.

Source material: PBMCs. The gene calls are TRBV3-1 and TRBJ2-5; 9 positions agree with TRBD1. The receptor was isolated from a woman aged 18-29 years in good health. The CDR3 DNA reads TGTGCCAGCAGCCAAACCGGGACAGGGTTGGAGACCCAGTACTTC. Translating it yields CASSQTGTGLETQYF.